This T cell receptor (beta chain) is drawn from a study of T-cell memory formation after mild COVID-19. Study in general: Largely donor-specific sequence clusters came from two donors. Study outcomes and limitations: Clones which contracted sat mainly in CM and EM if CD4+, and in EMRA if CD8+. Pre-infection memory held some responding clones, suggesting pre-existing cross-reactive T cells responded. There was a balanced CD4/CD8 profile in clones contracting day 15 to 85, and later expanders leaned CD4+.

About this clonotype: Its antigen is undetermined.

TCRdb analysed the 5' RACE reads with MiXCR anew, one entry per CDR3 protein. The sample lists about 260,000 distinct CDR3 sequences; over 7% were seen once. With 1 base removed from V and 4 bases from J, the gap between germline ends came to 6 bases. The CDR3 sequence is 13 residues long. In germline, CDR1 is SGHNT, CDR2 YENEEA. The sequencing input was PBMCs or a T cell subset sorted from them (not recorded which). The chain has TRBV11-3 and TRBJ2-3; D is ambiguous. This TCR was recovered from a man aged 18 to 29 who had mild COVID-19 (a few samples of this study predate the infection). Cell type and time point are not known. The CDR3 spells CASSLGRSDTQYF. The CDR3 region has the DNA TGTGCCAGCAGCTTAGGAAGGTCAGATACGCAGTATTTT.